These 11 T cell receptor beta chains were sequenced from one sample in a study of T cell clonotyping in hematopoietic cell transplantation. Sequencing was performed with immunoSEQ multiplex PCR; in TCRdb, only in-frame clones are kept and a portion is missing. Here the sample spans tens of thousands of clones, approximately 95% being singletons. The sequencing sample was made of peripheral blood mononuclear cells. The source of these receptors is a man in his thirties or forties in good health. Some clones in this sample may be carry-over from other donors' samples.

This chain links TRBV5-1 with TRBJ1-1, with D possibly TRBD1 on 6 matching bases. With 4 bases removed from V and 0 bases from J, the gap between germline ends came to 19 bases. CDR1 and CDR2 (germline): SGHRS, YFSETQ. The CDR3 has 17 amino acids. The CDR3 DNA sequence: TGCGCCAGCAGCCACCGCACAGGGACCCACTTGAACACTGAAGCTTTCTTT. Its protein is CASSHRTGTHLNTEAFF.

The sample holds one count of this clone. This rearrangement joins TRBV5-6 to TRBJ1-2; TRBD1 agrees at 9 bases. The CDR3 contains 15 residues. CDR1 and CDR2 (germline): SGHDT, YYEEEE. Germline trimming cut 4 bases from V and 4 bases from J; bases unmatched to any gene: 8. The CDR3 sequence is CASSTPGQGIYGYTF. In DNA form, the CDR3 reads TGTGCCAGCAGCACACCGGGACAGGGAATCTATGGCTACACCTTC.

This rearrangement joins TRBV13 to TRBJ1-3; perhaps TRBD1 as D (5 bases). The ends were cut back, 1 base at V and 4 bases at J, with 11 bases in the middle. CDR1 PRHDT and CDR2 FYEKMQ come from the germline V gene (reference sequence). The CDR3 has 15 amino acids. CDR3 sequence: CASSLVTAAGNTIYF. The CDR3 DNA sequence: TGTGCCAGCAGCTTAGTGACAGCGGCCGGAAACACCATATATTTT.

The chain uses TRBV19 and TRBJ1-1; possible D gene TRBD1, 5 bases. The CDR3 contains 16 residues. V lost 7 bases and J lost 7, with 25 bases in between. Germline V gene sequence: CDR1 LNHDA, CDR2 SQIVND (reference sequence). Here the CDR3 reads CASIPKPGQGGIEAFF. CDR3 sequence (DNA): TGTGCCAGTATCCCAAAGCCGGGCCAGGGAGGAATTGAAGCTTTCTTT.

This rearrangement joins TRBV6-5 to TRBJ1-4; no firm D call. Germline V lookup: CDR1 MNHEY, CDR2 SVGAGI. This CDR3 has 14 amino acids. V dropped 6 bases and J dropped 0 bases, with 8 bases sitting between them. CDR3 bases: TGTGCCAGCAGCACCAGTGCAACTAATGAAAAACTGTTTTTT. This translates into CASSTSATNEKLFF.

V gene TRBV27 combines with J gene TRBJ2-7; 7 nucleotides match TRBD1. The CDR3 covers 14 residues. Germline CDR1 reads MNHEY; CDR2 reads SMNVEV (reference sequence). V lost 6 bases and J lost 0; bases outside the gene matches: 5. The CDR3 DNA follows: TGTGCCAGCAGAACACAGGGGAGCTCCTACGAGCAGTACTTC. Residues: CASRTQGSSYEQYF.

The V call is TRBV6-5, the J call TRBJ1-5, with TRBD1 matching over 8 bases. The germline V gene has CDR1 MNHEY and CDR2 SVGAGI. This CDR3 is 14 amino acids long. The junction had 6 bases not matched to a gene; V was cut back by 6 bases and J by 5 bases. The CDR3 reads CASSPRQGYQPQHF. The DNA for the CDR3 is TGTGCCAGCAGCCCCCGACAGGGGTATCAGCCCCAGCATTTT.

The chain combines TRBV5-4 with TRBJ2-7; the D call may be TRBD1 or TRBD2 (5 bases each). CDR1 SGHNT and CDR2 YYREEE come from the germline V gene (reference sequence). The germline V and J ends were trimmed by 0 bases and 3 bases, with 13 bases remaining between them. The CDR3 covers 15 residues. CDR3 region: CASSLVSEGLYEQYF. DNA of the CDR3: TGTGCCAGCAGCTTGGTGTCCGAGGGGCTCTACGAGCAGTACTTC.

The V and J genes are TRBV27 and TRBJ1-4, with D possibly matching TRBD1 (6 bases). V gave up 5 bases and J gave up 11 bases, with 12 bases separating them. Germline CDR1 and CDR2: MNHEY and SMNVEV (reference sequence). This CDR3 has 12 residues. The CDR3, as DNA: TGTGCCAGCAGTCCAATCCAGGGGAAACTGTTTTTT. It specifies CASSPIQGKLFF. Filled out from reference TRBV27 and TRBJ1-4, the complete variable domain reads EAQVTQNPRYLITVTGKKLTVTCSQNMNHEYMSWYRQDPGLGLRQIYYSMNVEVTDKGDVPEGYKVSRKEKRNFPLILESPSPNQTSLYFCASSPIQGKLFFGSGTQLSVL.

This chain connects TRBV7-9 to TRBJ2-1; 12 bases align to TRBD2. The CDR3 consists of 18 residues. CDR1 is SEHNR, CDR2 FQNEAQ, per germline (reference sequence). V dropped 5 bases and J dropped 7; count of bases not matched to a gene: 15. For the CDR3, the DNA is TGTGCCAGCAGCCCCGATCCCCTAGCGGGAGGGCCGCGTAATGAGCAGTTCTTC. The encoded protein is CASSPDPLAGGPRNEQFF.

The rearrangement links TRBV5-1 to TRBJ2-1, with a tentative D call TRBD1 (6 bases). This CDR3 comprises 16 residues. Trimming left V 0 bases short and J 4 bases short, with 14 bases between. Germline lookup yields CDR1 SGHRS and CDR2 YFSETQ. CDR3 bases: TGCGCCAGCAGCTTGGAGAAGACAGGAGCATACAATGAGCAGTTCTTC. Translated, it gives CASSLEKTGAYNEQFF.